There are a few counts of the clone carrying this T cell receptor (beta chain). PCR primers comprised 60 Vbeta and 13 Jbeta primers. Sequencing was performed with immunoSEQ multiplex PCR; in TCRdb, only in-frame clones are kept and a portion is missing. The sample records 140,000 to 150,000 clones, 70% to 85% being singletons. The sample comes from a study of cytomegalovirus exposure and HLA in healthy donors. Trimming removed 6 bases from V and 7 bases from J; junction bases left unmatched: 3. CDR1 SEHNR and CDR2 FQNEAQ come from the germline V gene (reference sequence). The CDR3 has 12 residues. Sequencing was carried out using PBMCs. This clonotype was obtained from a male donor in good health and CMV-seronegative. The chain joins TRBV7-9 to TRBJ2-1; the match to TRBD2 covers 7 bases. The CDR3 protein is CASSLSGNEQFF. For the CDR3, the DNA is TGTGCCAGCAGTCTTAGCGGGAATGAGCAGTTCTTC.